These 10 T cell receptor beta chains came from one sample sequenced in a study of cytomegalovirus exposure and HLA in healthy donors. The PCR employed 60 Vbeta primers together with 13 Jbeta primers. The data were produced by immunoSEQ multiplex PCR, yet TCRdb's version contains in-frame clones alone and is incomplete. The sample holds about 190,000 clones, roughly 77% seen once. The sample comprised PBMCs. The source of these receptors is a woman aged 25-40 years in good health and CMV-seropositive.

The chain employs TRBV28 and TRBJ2-4, with 9 bases identical to TRBD2. This CDR3 is built from 16 residues. The germline gives CDR1 MDHEN, CDR2 SYDVKM. V shed 2 bases and J 6 bases; nucleotides not matched to a gene: 8. Here the CDR3 reads CASSLGGRARGNIQYF. In nucleotides, the CDR3 is TGTGCCAGCAGTTTAGGCGGGAGGGCCAGGGGAAACATTCAGTACTTC.

The gene calls are TRBV6-5 and TRBJ1-2; D gene ambiguous. The length of the CDR3 is 15 residues. Germline V gene sequence: CDR1 MNHEY, CDR2 SVGAGI. Trimming took 8 bases from V and 7 from J, leaving 23 bases between them. The CDR3 here is CASGDVWRPPFGYTF. The CDR3 region has the DNA TGTGCCAGCGGGGATGTATGGAGGCCTCCCTTTGGCTACACCTTC.

The chain uses TRBV19 and TRBJ1-3; no reliable D call. CDR3 length: 16 amino acids. With 7 bases removed from V and 0 bases from J, the gap between germline ends came to 16 bases. CDR1 and CDR2 (germline): LNHDA, SQIVND (reference sequence). CDR3 bases: TGTGCCAGTAATTCACAGCCGTTAAGCTCTGGAAACACCATATATTTT. Encoded protein: CASNSQPLSSGNTIYF.

This clone showed up just once. The chain couples TRBV15 to TRBJ1-3; no reliable D call. The CDR3 covers 15 residues. V was shortened by 1 base and J by 0 bases, with 7 bases between the two germline ends. Germline loops: CDR1 LNHNV, CDR2 YYDKDF (reference sequence). In DNA, the CDR3 is TGTGCCACCAGCAGAGTGGCCTTCTCTGGAAACACCATATATTTT. It translates to CATSRVAFSGNTIYF.

This clone was counted a few times. The chain carries TRBV7-9 and TRBJ1-2; no clear D gene. Germline V CDR1 and CDR2: SEHNR, FQNEAQ (reference sequence). This CDR3 has 12 residues. V lost 8 bases and J lost 2, with 9 bases in between. The chain's CDR3 is CASLSQNYGYTF. The CDR3 DNA is TGTGCCAGCTTGTCTCAGAACTATGGCTACACCTTC.

This chain uses TRBV11-2 with TRBJ2-7; D ambiguous. Germline V CDR1 and CDR2: SGHAT, FQNNGV. The CDR3 has 10 amino acids. V lost 8 bases, J lost 4 bases, and 6 bases lay in between. The CDR3 DNA reads TGTGCCAGCGGCAAGTACGAGCAGTACTTC. This gives the protein CASGKYEQYF.

This clone has more than one count but fewer than ten. This chain connects TRBV6-1 to TRBJ2-7, with D possibly being TRBD1 (7 bases). Germline loops: CDR1 MNHNS, CDR2 SASEGT. Trimming pared 6 bases from V and 0 bases from J, leaving 9 bases between. This CDR3 spans 13 amino acids. The CDR3 region is CASREGASYEQYF. The CDR3 nucleotides read TGTGCCAGCAGGGAGGGGGCCTCCTACGAGCAGTACTTC.

This chain joins TRBV11-2 and TRBJ2-1; 8 positions match TRBD2. Trimming removed 5 bases from V and 7 bases from J; junction bases left unmatched: 10. Germline assignment: CDR1 SGHAT and CDR2 FQNNGV. The CDR3 loop spans 15 amino acids. CDR3 DNA: TGTGCCAGCAGCCTCAGCGGGAGTTCGGTGAATGAGCAGTTCTTC. It encodes CASSLSGSSVNEQFF.

The chain links TRBV12-5 to TRBJ2-1; possibly TRBD2 for D (6 bases). V lost 6 bases, J lost 5 bases, and 8 bases lay in between. The CDR3 sequence is 12 residues long. Germline-derived CDR1 and CDR2 are LGHNT and FRNRAP. DNA of the CDR3: TGTGCTAGTGGGGGACTCGACAATGAGCAGTTCTTC. Encoded protein: CASGGLDNEQFF.

The V gene is TRBV28, the J gene TRBJ2-3; 9 bases map to TRBD1. This CDR3 spans 15 amino acids. In germline, CDR1 is MDHEN, CDR2 SYDVKM. The V segment lost 2 bases and the J segment 5 bases; nucleotides outside the gene matches: 5. The CDR3 coding sequence is TGTGCCAGCAGTTTACCCGGACAGGGGCGAGATACGCAGTATTTT. Translating gives CASSLPGQGRDTQYF.